This TCR beta chain appears in the sequencing data of a study of blood T cells in healthy people across ages. This clonotype was picked up a small number of times. It was with a sample-barcoded 5' primer and a J-beta primer mix that a second PCR of roughly 6 to 11 cycles was run. Any given sample supplied a minimum of 3 million CDR3-containing paired-end reads. TCRdb itself ran the 5' RACE reads through MiXCR, one entry per CDR3 protein. The repertoire holds around 1,800,000 distinct CDR3 sequences, with about 39% as singletons. Germline CDR1 and CDR2: MDHEN and SYDVKM. The CDR3 extends over 13 amino acids. V lost 7 bases and J lost 5; bases outside the gene matches: 8.

Sequences were obtained from blood. This receptor was identified in a human donor in good health. The rearrangement uses TRBV28 and TRBJ2-7, with 7 bases that match TRBD2. The CDR3 is CASIKGGIDEQYF. As DNA, the CDR3 is TGTGCCAGCATTAAGGGAGGGATCGACGAGCAGTACTTC. Using reference TRBV28 and TRBJ2-7 for the parts outside the CDR3, the full variable domain is DVKVTQSSRYLVKRTGEKVFLECVQDMDHENMFWYRQDPGLGLRLIYFSYDVKMKEKGDIPEGYSVSREKKERFSLILESASTNQTSMYLCASIKGGIDEQYFGPGTRLTVT.